This T cell receptor beta chain was sequenced in a study of cytomegalovirus exposure and HLA in healthy donors. General study findings and limits: Later work found most CMV-associated TCR beta chains apparently HLA-restricted. Presence/absence comparisons presumed near-even sequencing depth among donors. Accurate prediction of most subjects' HLA-A and HLA-B alleles from TCR beta sequences was reported.

The primer mix had 60 Vbeta and 13 Jbeta primers. Some clones are missing from TCRdb's copy, which holds only in-frame ones; the method was immunoSEQ multiplex PCR. The sample lists 200,000 to 250,000 clones; 70% were seen once. Germline CDR1 reads MDHEN; CDR2 reads SYDVKM. The CDR3 spans 14 residues. V was clipped by 3 bases and J by 1 base, with 7 bases between them. To note about this clone: Its specificity is not known.

The chain links TRBV28 to TRBJ1-5; D remains unclear. This TCR was recovered from a man in his forties in good health and CMV-seropositive. Sequencing was carried out using PBMCs. CDR3 amino acids: CASSLWRSNQPQHF. CDR3 in DNA: TGTGCCAGCAGTTTGTGGAGAAGCAATCAGCCCCAGCATTTT.